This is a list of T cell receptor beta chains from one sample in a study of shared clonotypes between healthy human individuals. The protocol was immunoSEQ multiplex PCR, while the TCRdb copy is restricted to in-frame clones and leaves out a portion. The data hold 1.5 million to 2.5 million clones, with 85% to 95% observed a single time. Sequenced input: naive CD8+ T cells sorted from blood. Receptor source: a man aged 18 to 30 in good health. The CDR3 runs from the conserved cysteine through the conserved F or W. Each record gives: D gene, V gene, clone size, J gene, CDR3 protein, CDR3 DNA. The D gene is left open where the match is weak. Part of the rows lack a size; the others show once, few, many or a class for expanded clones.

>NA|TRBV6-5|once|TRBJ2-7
CASSYRGQGYEQYF
TGTGCCAGCAGTTACCGGGGTCAGGGCTACGAGCAGTACTTC
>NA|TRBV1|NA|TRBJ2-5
CTRGETQYF
TGCACCAGGGGTGAGACCCAGTACTTC
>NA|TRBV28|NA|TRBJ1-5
CASNPGAPGNQPQHF
TGTGCCAGCAACCCTGGGGCCCCTGGCAATCAGCCCCAGCATTTT
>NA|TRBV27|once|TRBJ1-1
CASSVLVNTEAFF
TGTGCCAGCAGTGTGCTCGTTAACACTGAAGCTTTCTTT
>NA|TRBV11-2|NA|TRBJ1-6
CASSLMIGDNSPLHF
TGTGCCAGCAGCTTAATGATAGGGGATAATTCACCCCTCCACTTT
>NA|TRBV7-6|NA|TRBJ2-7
CASSSRTAYEQYF
TGTGCCAGCAGCTCGCGGACCGCCTACGAGCAGTACTTC
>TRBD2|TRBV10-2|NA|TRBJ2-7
CASSAGTSPYEQYF
TGCGCCAGCAGTGCCGGGACTAGCCCCTACGAGCAGTACTTC
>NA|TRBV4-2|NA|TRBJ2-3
CASSQNGGLPEGDTQYF
TGTGCCAGCAGCCAAAACGGAGGACTACCCGAGGGAGATACGCAGTATTTT
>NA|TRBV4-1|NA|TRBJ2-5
CASSQAGPQETQYF
TGCGCCAGCAGCCAAGCGGGGCCTCAAGAGACCCAGTACTTC
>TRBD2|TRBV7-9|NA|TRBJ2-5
CASSLVGLGEETQYF
TGTGCCAGCAGCTTAGTGGGACTAGGGGAAGAGACCCAGTACTTC
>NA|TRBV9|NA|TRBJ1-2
CASSVHRVGYGYTF
TGTGCCAGCAGCGTACACAGGGTAGGGTATGGCTACACCTTC
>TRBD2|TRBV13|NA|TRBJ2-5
CASSLRGLAGGSKETQYF
TGTGCCAGCAGCTTACGTGGACTAGCGGGAGGATCGAAAGAGACCCAGTACTTC
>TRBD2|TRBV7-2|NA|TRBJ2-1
CASSSSLFGTSGLNEQFF
TGTGCCAGCAGCTCCAGCCTCTTCGGGACTAGCGGTCTCAATGAGCAGTTCTTC
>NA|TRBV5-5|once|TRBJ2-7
CASSLLGKYEQYF
TGTGCCAGCAGCTTGCTCGGGAAGTACGAGCAGTACTTC
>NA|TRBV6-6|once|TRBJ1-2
CASIEDGSYGYTF
TGTGCCAGCATCGAGGACGGTAGCTATGGCTACACCTTC
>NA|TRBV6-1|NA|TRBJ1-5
CASSEPQGHQPQHF
TGTGCCAGCAGTGAACCCCAGGGACATCAGCCCCAGCATTTT
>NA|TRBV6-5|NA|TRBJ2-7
CASSYGAEQYF
TGTGCCAGCAGTTACGGAGCGGAGCAGTACTTC
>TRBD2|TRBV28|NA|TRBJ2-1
CASSPVRGGREQFF
TGTGCCAGCAGTCCGGTGCGCGGGGGGCGTGAGCAGTTCTTC
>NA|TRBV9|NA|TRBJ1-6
CASSPGVGVLDSPLHF
TGTGCCAGCAGCCCGGGAGTGGGAGTTCTGGATTCACCCCTCCACTTT
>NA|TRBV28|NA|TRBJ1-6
CASRTRGLDNSPLHF
TGTGCCAGCAGAACCAGGGGCTTAGATAATTCACCCCTCCACTTT
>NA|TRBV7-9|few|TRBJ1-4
CASSIGPATNEKLFF
TGTGCCAGCAGCATCGGACCGGCAACTAATGAAAAACTGTTTTTT
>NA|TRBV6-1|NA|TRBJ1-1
CASSEGGSNTEAFF
TGTGCCAGCAGTGAAGGGGGTTCGAACACTGAAGCTTTCTTT
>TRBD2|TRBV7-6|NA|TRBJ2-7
CASSLFGGGDEQYF
TGTGCCAGCAGCTTATTTGGGGGAGGGGACGAGCAGTACTTC
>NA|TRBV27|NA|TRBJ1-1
CASRVGGVSTEAFF
TGTGCCAGCAGGGTCGGTGGTGTTAGCACTGAAGCTTTCTTT
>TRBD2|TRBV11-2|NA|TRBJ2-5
CASSPYLSGIGEETQYF
TGTGCCAGCAGCCCGTACCTTAGCGGGATCGGAGAAGAGACCCAGTACTTC
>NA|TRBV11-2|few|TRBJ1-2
CASSLDPTADYGYTF
TGTGCCAGCAGCTTAGATCCCACAGCGGACTATGGCTACACCTTC
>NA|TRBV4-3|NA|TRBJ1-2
CASSQDWTNTNYGYTF
TGCGCCAGCAGCCAAGATTGGACAAACACTAACTATGGCTACACCTTC
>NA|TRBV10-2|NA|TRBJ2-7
CASSDGGGRSYEQYF
TGCGCCAGCAGTGATGGAGGGGGTAGGAGCTACGAGCAGTACTTC
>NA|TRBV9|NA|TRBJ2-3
CASSVLGDAQYF
TGTGCCAGCAGCGTCCTAGGGGACGCGCAGTATTTT
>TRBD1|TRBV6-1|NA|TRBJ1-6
CASSGRGTGPDSPLHF
TGTGCCAGCAGTGGTAGGGGGACAGGGCCGGATTCACCCCTCCACTTT
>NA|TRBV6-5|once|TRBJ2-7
CASSLWGPTYEQYF
TGTGCCAGCAGCCTCTGGGGACCGACCTACGAGCAGTACTTC
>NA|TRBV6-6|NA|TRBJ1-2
CASYLRGDSYGYTF
TGTGCCAGCTATTTGAGGGGCGACTCCTATGGCTACACCTTC
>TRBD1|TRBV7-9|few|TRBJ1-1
CASSPLGGDTEAFF
TGTGCCAGCAGCCCTTTAGGGGGCGACACTGAAGCTTTCTTT
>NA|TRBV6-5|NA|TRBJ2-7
CASSYPGNEQYF
TGTGCCAGCAGTTACCCGGGGAACGAGCAGTACTTC
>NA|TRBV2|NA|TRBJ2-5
CASSQTFSGGETQYF
TGTGCCAGCAGTCAAACGTTCTCCGGAGGGGAGACCCAGTACTTC
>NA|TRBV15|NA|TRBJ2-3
CATSRDVLLGDTQYF
TGTGCCACCAGCAGAGATGTCCTACTAGGAGATACGCAGTATTTT
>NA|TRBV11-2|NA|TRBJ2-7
CASSPERSPTSYEQYF
TGTGCCAGCAGCCCTGAGCGGAGCCCCACCTCCTACGAGCAGTACTTC
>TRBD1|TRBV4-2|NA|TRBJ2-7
CASSLDGTGNYEQYF
TGTGCCAGCAGCTTGGACGGGACAGGGAATTATGAGCAGTACTTC
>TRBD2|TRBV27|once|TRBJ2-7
CASSLGTSGTYEQYF
TGTGCCAGCTCGTTGGGGACTAGCGGAACCTACGAGCAGTACTTC
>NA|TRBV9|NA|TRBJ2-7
CASSVGGAGYEQYF
TGTGCCAGCAGCGTAGGGGGCGCGGGCTACGAGCAGTACTTC
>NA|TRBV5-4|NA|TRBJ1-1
CASSFPPNTEAFF
TGTGCCAGCAGCTTCCCTCCGAACACTGAAGCTTTCTTT
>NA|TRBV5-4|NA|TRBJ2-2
CASSLRGRDTGELFF
TGTGCCAGCAGCTTGCGGGGGCGCGACACCGGGGAGCTGTTTTTT
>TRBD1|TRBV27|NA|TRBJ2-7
CASSSALTGGNPGEQYF
TGTGCCAGCAGTTCCGCGCTGACAGGGGGTAATCCGGGTGAGCAGTACTTC
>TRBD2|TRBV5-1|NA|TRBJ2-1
CASSLAGLAGNEQFF
TGCGCCAGCAGCTTGGCGGGACTAGCGGGAAATGAGCAGTTCTTC
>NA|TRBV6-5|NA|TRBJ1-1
CASTEGVEAFF
TGTGCCAGCACCGAAGGGGTTGAAGCTTTCTTT
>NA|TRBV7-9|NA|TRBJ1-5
CASSLATAGPYQPQHF
TGTGCCAGCAGCTTAGCGACAGCGGGGCCCTATCAGCCCCAGCATTTT
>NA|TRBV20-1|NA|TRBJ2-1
CSARAFGEQFF
TGCAGTGCTAGGGCGTTCGGAGAGCAGTTCTTC
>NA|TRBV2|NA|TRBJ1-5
CASSKSDSNQPQHF
TGTGCCAGCAGTAAATCGGATAGCAATCAGCCCCAGCATTTT
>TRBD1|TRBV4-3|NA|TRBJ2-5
CASSQDLRQGAWETQYF
TGCGCCAGCAGCCAAGACCTACGGCAGGGGGCGTGGGAGACCCAGTACTTC
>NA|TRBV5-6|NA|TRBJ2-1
CASSLWGPPTLSYNEQFF
TGTGCCAGCAGCTTGTGGGGACCCCCGACCCTCTCCTACAATGAGCAGTTCTTC
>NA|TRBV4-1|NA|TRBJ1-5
CASSHTVTQPQHF
TGCGCCAGCAGTCATACGGTTACTCAGCCCCAGCATTTT
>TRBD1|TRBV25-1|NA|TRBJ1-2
CASSERTGGLGYTF
TGTGCCAGCAGTGAACGCACAGGGGGCCTTGGCTACACCTTC
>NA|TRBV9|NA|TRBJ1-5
CASNEGFSNQPQHF
TGTGCCAGCAATGAGGGGTTTAGCAATCAGCCCCAGCATTTT
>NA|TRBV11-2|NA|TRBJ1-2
CASSLGPYTYNYGYTF
TGTGCCAGCAGCTTGGGGCCTTATACCTATAACTATGGCTACACCTTC